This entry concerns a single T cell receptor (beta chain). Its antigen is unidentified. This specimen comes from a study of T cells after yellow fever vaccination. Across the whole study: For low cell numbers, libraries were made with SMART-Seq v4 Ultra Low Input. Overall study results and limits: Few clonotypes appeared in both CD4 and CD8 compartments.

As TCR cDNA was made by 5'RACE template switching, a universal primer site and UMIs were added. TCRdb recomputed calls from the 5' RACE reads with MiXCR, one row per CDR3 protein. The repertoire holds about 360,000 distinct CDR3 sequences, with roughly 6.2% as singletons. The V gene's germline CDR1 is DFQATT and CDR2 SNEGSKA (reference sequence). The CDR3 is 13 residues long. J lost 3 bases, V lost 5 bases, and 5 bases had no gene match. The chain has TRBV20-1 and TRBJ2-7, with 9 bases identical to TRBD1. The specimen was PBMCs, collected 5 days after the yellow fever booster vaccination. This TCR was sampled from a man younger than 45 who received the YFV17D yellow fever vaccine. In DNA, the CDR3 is TGCAGTGCTGGGGACAGGGTTCTCTACGAGCAGTACTTC. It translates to CSAGDRVLYEQYF.